One sample yielded the 15 T cell receptor beta chains listed below, sequenced in a study of OX40 agonist ivuxolimab in advanced cancers. TCRdb's table, derived via immunoSEQ multiplex PCR, lists solely in-frame clones and lacks some. The sample holds fewer than 85,000 clones, approximately 86% seen once. Source: CD4+ or CD8+ T cells sorted from blood, taken in a trial of the OX40 agonist ivuxolimab. Source of these receptors: an adult with an advanced solid tumor such as melanoma, head and neck, liver or kidney cancer.

V usage is TRBV4-1 and J usage is TRBJ2-2, with D perhaps TRBD1 (5 bases). V shed 4 bases and J shed 4 bases, with 19 bases lying between them. The germline CDR1 and CDR2 sequences are MGHRA and YSYEKL. The CDR3 is made up of 17 amino acids. CDR3 protein: CASSPYRGLQGTGELFF. Written as DNA, the CDR3 is TGCGCCAGCAGCCCCTACCGTGGCCTCCAGGGCACCGGGGAGCTGTTTTTT.

The CDR3, as DNA: TGCAGCGGACAGGGAAGTTCTGGAAACACCATATATTTT. It translates to CSGQGSSGNTIYF. This sequence joins TRBV29-1 and TRBJ1-3, with TRBD1 matching over 7 bases. The CDR3 length is 13 residues. The junction had 4 bases not matched to a gene; V was cut back by 7 bases and J by 1 base. Germline values: CDR1 SQVTM, CDR2 ANQGSEA.

The genes are TRBV5-4 and TRBJ1-4; unclear D gene. Trimming took off 2 bases at V and 7 bases at J, with 15 bases between the two ends. The CDR3 extends over 15 amino acids. Germline assignment: CDR1 SGHNT and CDR2 YYREEE (reference sequence). The CDR3 DNA is TGTGCCAGCAGCTTCTACCTCGCCCGCCGTGAAAAACTGTTTTTT. This encodes CASSFYLARREKLFF.

This chain joins TRBV28 and TRBJ2-1; D may correspond to TRBD1 or TRBD2 (6 bases each). Germline V lookup: CDR1 MDHEN, CDR2 SYDVKM. This CDR3 spans 11 amino acids. V was trimmed by 7 bases and J by 15 bases, leaving 16 bases between them. The CDR3 DNA sequence: TGTGCCAGCATCAGAGGGGGGAGAATGTTCTTC. It yields the protein CASIRGGRMFF.

The chain combines TRBV4-2 with TRBJ2-5; a weak D match, TRBD1 (5 bases). The CDR3 is made up of 13 amino acids. Germline-derived CDR1 and CDR2 are LGHNA and YNFKEQ. V was trimmed by 5 bases and J by 1 base, leaving 8 bases between them. CDR3 DNA: TGTGCCAGCAGCGGACACGGCCAAGAGACCCAGTACTTC. It translates to CASSGHGQETQYF.

This chain joins TRBV30 and TRBJ2-7, with 13 bases aligning to TRBD2. CDR1 and CDR2 (germline): GTSNPN, SVGIG (reference sequence). The V and J ends lost 0 bases and 4 bases, in that order; junction bases with no gene match: 3. The CDR3 runs to 15 residues. CDR3 region: CAWSVGLAGTYEQYF. The CDR3 coding sequence is TGTGCCTGGAGTGTGGGACTAGCGGGAACGTACGAGCAGTACTTC.

The chain links TRBV7-6 to TRBJ2-7; the match to TRBD2 covers 14 bases. The last part of the DNA fits TRBJ2-5 better; the J call may be wrong. This CDR3 has 18 residues. Germline V gene sequence: CDR1 SGHVS, CDR2 FNYEAQ. The CDR3 reads CASSLARLAGGPGETQYF. Written as DNA, the CDR3 is TGTGCCAGCAGCTTGGCACGACTAGCGGGAGGGCCTGGGGAGACCCAGTACTTC.

The chain employs TRBV4-1 and TRBJ2-7; D remains unclear. Germline V CDR1 and CDR2: MGHRA, YSYEKL. The germline V and J ends were trimmed by 5 bases and 0 bases, with 8 bases remaining between them. The CDR3 is 13 residues long. CDR3 residues: CASSSVSSYEQYF. The DNA for the CDR3 is TGCGCCAGCAGCTCAGTTAGCTCCTACGAGCAGTACTTC.

The chain carries TRBV29-1 and TRBJ2-3; 7 bases are a match to TRBD1. There are 14 residues in the CDR3. V lost 8 bases to trimming and J lost 1 base; unmatched junction nucleotides: 9. The germline V gene has CDR1 SQVTM and CDR2 ANQGSEA. Here the CDR3 reads CSTDDRAGTDTQYF. The CDR3 nucleotides are TGCAGCACTGACGACAGGGCCGGCACAGATACGCAGTATTTT.

V is TRBV2 and J is TRBJ1-1, with a possible D match to TRBD1 (6 bases). This CDR3 has 15 amino acids. Germline CDR1 SNHLY, CDR2 FYNNEI. The V gene lost 9 bases and the J gene lost 1 base, with 18 bases spanning the gap. DNA of the CDR3: TGTGCCAGTGTGACAGGACCAATAGGGAACACTGAAGCTTTCTTT. Its protein is CASVTGPIGNTEAFF.

The V and J genes are TRBV4-2 and TRBJ1-2; D might be TRBD1 (6 bases). CDR1 and CDR2 from the germline V gene are LGHNA and YNFKEQ. This CDR3 contains 15 residues. V lost 3 bases to trimming and J lost 6 bases, with 17 bases between them. The chain's CDR3 is CASSHSSSGDDGYTF. In DNA form, the CDR3 reads TGTGCCAGCAGCCATAGCTCGTCAGGGGACGATGGCTACACCTTC.

The J gene is TRBJ2-7, the V gene TRBV11-2; D ambiguous. Germline loops: CDR1 SGHAT, CDR2 FQNNGV. Trimming left V 2 bases short and J 3 bases short, with 11 bases between. The CDR3 is 14 amino acids. CDR3 bases: TGTGCCAGCAGCTTAATGAGAAAGAACTACGAGCAGTACTTC. Translating it yields CASSLMRKNYEQYF. Based on the CDR3 plus reference TRBV11-2 and TRBJ2-7, the full variable domain is EAGVAQSPRYKIIEKRQSVAFWCNPISGHATLYWYQQILGQGPKLLIQFQNNGVVDDSQLPKDRFSAERLKGVDSTLKIQPAKLEDSAVYLCASSLMRKNYEQYFGPGTRLTVT.

The rearrangement uses TRBV28 and TRBJ2-7; maybe TRBD2 (5 bases). Germline V gene data show CDR1 as MDHEN and CDR2 as SYDVKM. The CDR3 spans 13 residues. V shed 6 bases and J shed 7 bases, with 16 bases lying between them. The CDR3 DNA reads as TGTGCCAGCAGACCAACCGGACCGGGGGAGCAGTACTTC. Its protein is CASRPTGPGEQYF.

This clone has just one count. CDR3 nucleotides: TGTGCCAGCATCACAGGCGGGGAGTCGAGGGCTGAAGCTTTCTTT. Its translation is CASITGGESRAEAFF. The chain links TRBV28 to TRBJ1-1, with D possibly being TRBD1 (5 bases). Germline V gene sequence: CDR1 MDHEN, CDR2 SYDVKM. The CDR3 runs 15 residues. Trimming took 7 bases from V and 6 from J, leaving 21 bases between them.

This chain joins TRBV11-1 and TRBJ2-1; maybe TRBD1 (5 bases). The CDR3 length is 15 residues. V lost 2 bases to trimming and J lost 8 bases, with 16 bases between them. Germline lookup yields CDR1 SGHAT and CDR2 FQDESV (reference sequence). CDR3 DNA: TGTGCCAGCAGCTTAACCACGCAGGGATACCATGAGCAGTTCTTC. Protein product: CASSLTTQGYHEQFF.